A single sample is the source of the 15 T cell receptor beta chains below, sequenced in a study of blood T cell repertoires in COVID-19. The assay was immunoSEQ multiplex PCR, and TCRdb's table has in-frame clones only and misses some. Of around 140,000 clones listed, approximately 84% are singletons. Sequencing was done on a sample of peripheral blood. These receptors were collected from a man between 60 and 70 years old with acute or convalescent COVID-19.

This rearrangement joins TRBV27 to TRBJ1-5, with 7 nucleotides matching TRBD1. Germline V lookup: CDR1 MNHEY, CDR2 SMNVEV (reference sequence). The CDR3 consists of 15 residues. Trimming at V came to 6 bases and at J to 3 bases, leaving 8 bases not matched to a gene. CDR3 coding DNA: TGTGCCAGCAGCCAATACAGGGGATACAATCAGCCCCAGCATTTT. It translates to CASSQYRGYNQPQHF.

The V and J genes are TRBV7-3 and TRBJ2-2, with D perhaps TRBD2 (6 bases). Per the germline V gene, CDR1 is SGHTA and CDR2 is FQGTGA. V shed 1 base and J shed 1 base, with 7 bases lying between them. The CDR3 is 15 residues long. The CDR3 region has the DNA TGTGCCAGCAGCTTAAGCGGGATGAACACCGGGGAGCTGTTTTTT. Amino acid sequence: CASSLSGMNTGELFF.

J is TRBJ1-5 and V is TRBV5-1; 10 bases fit TRBD1. Trimming at V came to 4 bases and at J to 7 bases, leaving 2 bases not matched to a gene. The CDR3 has 13 amino acids. The germline V gene has CDR1 SGHRS and CDR2 YFSETQ. The DNA for the CDR3 is TGCGCCAGCAGCCCGACAGGGGGCCAGCCCCAGCATTTT. Its protein product is CASSPTGGQPQHF.

V is TRBV21-1 and J is TRBJ1-2; the DNA was not compared with TRBD1, the D call given in the table. TRBV21-1 is termed a pseudogene. The CDR3 covers 13 residues. In DNA, the CDR3 is TGTGCCAGCAGCAAAGTAACAGTCCATGGCTACACCTTC. This codes for CASSKVTVHGYTF.

The CDR3 DNA reads as TGTGCCAGCAGCTTAACTCCTGGGCGAAATGAGCAGTTCTTC. This encodes CASSLTPGRNEQFF. This sequence joins TRBV7-3 and TRBJ2-1; no reliable D call. Trimming removed 0 bases from V and 7 bases from J, with 10 bases in between. This CDR3 is 14 amino acids long. Germline CDR1 reads SGHTA; CDR2 reads FQGTGA.

This chain links TRBV24-1 with TRBJ1-1; D unclear. Trimming left V 3 bases short and J 6 bases short, with 7 bases between. CDR3 size: 12 residues. In germline, CDR1 is KGHDR, CDR2 SFDVKD. CDR3 region: CATSDPGAEAFF. CDR3 nucleotides: TGTGCCACCAGTGATCCAGGCGCTGAAGCTTTCTTT.

The J gene is TRBJ2-7, the V gene TRBV7-9, with D possibly being TRBD1 (7 bases). V dropped 5 bases and J dropped 3 bases, with 17 bases sitting between them. The CDR3 runs to 15 residues. Germline CDR1 and CDR2: SEHNR and FQNEAQ (reference sequence). The CDR3 DNA follows: TGTGCCAGCAGCCCGCAGGGGGGAGATGGCTACGAGCAGTACTTC. This encodes CASSPQGGDGYEQYF.

This clone showed up just once. This chain joins TRBV6-5 and TRBJ2-7, with a tentative D call TRBD2 (6 bases). The germline gives CDR1 MNHEY, CDR2 SVGAGI. This CDR3 contains 13 residues. The V end was cut by 8 bases, the J end by 7 bases, with 18 bases between. This CDR3 is CASRDSTPGEQYF. The CDR3 DNA reads TGTGCCAGCCGGGACTCCACCCCGGGGGAGCAGTACTTC.

The J gene is TRBJ2-5, the V gene TRBV5-1, with TRBD1 identical over 7 bases. This CDR3 region has 14 residues. Germline trimming cut 4 bases from V and 3 bases from J; bases unmatched to any gene: 6. Germline CDR1 and CDR2: SGHRS and YFSETQ. CDR3 loop: CASSTKTGKETQYF. The DNA for the CDR3 is TGCGCCAGCAGCACCAAGACAGGGAAAGAGACCCAGTACTTC.

The chain carries TRBV3-1 (or the pseudogene TRBV3-2) and TRBJ2-5, with 10 bases identical to TRBD1. Germline CDR1 LGHDT, CDR2 YNNKEL (reference sequence). The CDR3 has 14 residues. J lost 3 bases, V lost 5 bases, and 3 bases had no gene match. The CDR3 DNA sequence: TGTGCCAGCAGCAGTGGGACAGGGGAAGAGACCCAGTACTTC. Encoded protein: CASSSGTGEETQYF.

This chain uses TRBV18 with TRBJ2-7, with D maybe TRBD1 (6 bases). Trimming stripped 2 bases from V and 0 bases from J, with 11 bases between. Germline CDR1 is KGHSH and CDR2 is LQKENI. The CDR3 spans 15 residues. CDR3 DNA: TGTGCCAGCTCACCATTTTTGGACAGCTCCTACGAGCAGTACTTC. Translated, it gives CASSPFLDSSYEQYF. Supplemented by reference TRBV18 and TRBJ2-7, the full variable domain reads NAGVMQNPRHLVRRRGQEARLRCSPMKGHSHVYWYRQLPEEGLKFMVYLQKENIIDESGMPKERFSAEFPKEGPSILRIQQVVRGDSAAYFCASSPFLDSSYEQYFGPGTRLTVT.

The rearrangement uses TRBV5-1 and TRBJ2-7, with 8 bases fitting TRBD1. Trimming at V came to 0 bases and at J to 4 bases, leaving 3 bases not matched to a gene. Germline values: CDR1 SGHRS, CDR2 YFSETQ. This CDR3 has 14 residues. CDR3 sequence reads: CASSLDRGRYEQYF. Here the CDR3 DNA reads TGCGCCAGCAGCTTGGACAGGGGGAGGTACGAGCAGTACTTC.

The rearrangement uses TRBV28 and TRBJ1-2; TRBD1 matches 7 bases. V lost 1 base, J lost 3 bases, and 5 bases stayed unmatched. This CDR3 is built from 15 residues. The germline CDR1 and CDR2 sequences are MDHEN and SYDVKM. CDR3: CASSLLGTVDYGYTF. CDR3 sequence (DNA): TGTGCCAGCAGTTTATTAGGGACAGTCGACTATGGCTACACCTTC.

J is TRBJ2-5 and V is TRBV7-8; D may be TRBD1 (5 bases). The CDR3 spans 15 residues. V was shortened by 2 bases and J by 7 bases, with 17 bases between the two germline ends. Germline CDR1 SGHVS, CDR2 FQNEAQ. CDR3 sequence (DNA): TGTGCCAGCAGCTTAAATATGGGGCTGGAGTGGACCCAGTACTTC. Translated: CASSLNMGLEWTQYF.

This chain joins TRBV5-4 and TRBJ2-7; TRBD2 matches 10 bases. The CDR3 is 14 amino acids. The V gene's germline CDR1 is SGHNT and CDR2 YYREEE (reference sequence). V shed 0 bases and J 6 bases; nucleotides not matched to a gene: 3. The CDR3: CASSLEVAGGEQYF. In DNA, the CDR3 is TGTGCCAGCAGCTTGGAAGTAGCGGGAGGCGAGCAGTACTTC. Complete variable domain (other parts from reference TRBV5-4 and TRBJ2-7): ETGVTQSPTHLIKTRGQQVTLRCSSQSGHNTVSWYQQALGQGPQFIFQYYREEENGRGNFPPRFSGLQFPNYSSELNVNALELDDSALYLCASSLEVAGGEQYFGPGTRLTVT.